This T cell receptor (beta chain) was identified during a study of blood T cells in healthy people across ages. There are a few counts of this clonotype. The antigen remains unidentified. The second PCR ran roughly 6 to 11 cycles with a sample-barcoded 5' primer and J-beta primers. TCRdb passed the 5' RACE reads through MiXCR, listing each CDR3 protein once. The table records 550,000 to 650,000 distinct CDR3 sequences, approximately 30% of them present only once. Regarding the study as a whole: Total diversity from one million sequenced T cells was likely underestimated.

V was clipped by 5 bases and J by 9 bases, with 23 bases between them. The germline V gene has CDR1 SNHLY and CDR2 FYNNEI. The CDR3 has 16 amino acids. The source is a woman aged 80 or older in good health. The sequenced material came from blood. This rearrangement joins TRBV2 to TRBJ2-1; D might be TRBD1 or TRBD2, each matching 5 bases. CDR3 DNA sequence: TGTGCCAGCAGTCGCACCCGGGACCTCGTTCGAAGTGAGCAGTTCTTC. The encoded protein is CASSRTRDLVRSEQFF.